The T cell receptor (beta chain) described here comes from a study of T cells after posttransplantation cyclophosphamide. This table comes from immunoSEQ multiplex PCR, and its TCRdb copy is limited to in-frame clones, with some not included. Among 50,000 to 55,000 clones listed, about 86% were seen once. Study-wide points: Tissue-infiltrating T cells from skin or gut overlapped little with blood T cells.

The germline V gene has CDR1 SGHRS and CDR2 YFSETQ. The length of the CDR3 is 14 residues. V lost 0 bases to trimming and J lost 2 bases, with 7 bases between them. This clone has only one observation. Its antigen is unidentified. The chain joins TRBV5-1 to TRBJ2-3; D remains unclear. This TCR derives from a young man with a blood cancer, CMV-positive, and with a related stem cell donor. Sequencing was carried out using PBMCs. The CDR3 sequence: CASSLATITDTQYF. In DNA, the CDR3 is TGCGCCAGCAGCTTGGCCACTATCACAGATACGCAGTATTTT.